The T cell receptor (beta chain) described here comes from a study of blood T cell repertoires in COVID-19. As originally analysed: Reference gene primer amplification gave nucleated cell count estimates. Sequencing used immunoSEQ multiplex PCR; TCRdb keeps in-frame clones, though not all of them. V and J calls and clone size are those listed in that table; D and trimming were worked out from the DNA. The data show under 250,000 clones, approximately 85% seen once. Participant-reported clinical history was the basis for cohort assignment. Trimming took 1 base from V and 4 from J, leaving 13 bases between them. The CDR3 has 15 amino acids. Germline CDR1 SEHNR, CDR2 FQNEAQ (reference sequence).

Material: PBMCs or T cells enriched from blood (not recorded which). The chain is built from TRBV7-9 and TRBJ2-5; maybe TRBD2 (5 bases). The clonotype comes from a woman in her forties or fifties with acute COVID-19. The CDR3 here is CASSLGGLAGETQYF. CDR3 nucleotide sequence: TGTGCCAGCAGCTTAGGTGGTCTAGCCGGAGAGACCCAGTACTTC.